This TCR beta chain derives from a study of radiotherapy plus CTLA-4 blockade in lung cancer. As for the study in general: Objective responses arose in about 18% of patients, and 31% experienced disease control.

CTLA-4 blockade using ipilimumab, together with focal radiation, was received by patients with chemo-refractory metastatic non-small-cell lung cancer. About this clone itself: What it binds is not known.

Clones were sequenced by immunoSEQ multiplex PCR, and TCRdb holds only the in-frame ones, with some missing. The table shows 55,000 to 85,000 clones, with around 77% occurring only once. General study points: Blood-borne expansion of tumor-derived TCR clones followed radiotherapy plus ipilimumab.

Germline V CDR1 and CDR2: MDHEN, SYDVKM. This CDR3 has 14 residues. Deletions cut 2 bases from V and 2 bases from J, with 7 bases between. This sequence was found in a human donor with non-small cell lung cancer whose response to radiotherapy plus ipilimumab could not be evaluated. Some clones in this sample may be carry-over from other donors' samples. The material sequenced was peripheral blood, taken from a patient treated with radiotherapy plus ipilimumab. This chain connects TRBV28 to TRBJ1-5, with D unclear. In DNA, the CDR3 is TGTGCCAGCAGTTTAAGCCAGGGCAATCAGCCCCAGCATTTT. This gives the protein CASSLSQGNQPQHF.